The next 3 T cell receptor beta chains were all read from a single sample in a study of blood T cell repertoires in COVID-19. The protocol was immunoSEQ multiplex PCR, while the TCRdb copy is restricted to in-frame clones and leaves out a portion. The sample includes fewer than 75,000 clones, more than 70% of them seen just once. Sample: peripheral blood. The source is a man in his fifties with active COVID-19.

The V and J genes are TRBV9 and TRBJ1-1; tentatively, D is TRBD1 (5 bases). The ends were cut back, 0 bases at V and 5 bases at J, with 14 bases in the middle. CDR1 is SGDLS and CDR2 is YYNGEE in the germline V gene. The CDR3 contains 15 residues. The CDR3 region has the DNA TGTGCCAGCAGCGTAGGGGCTTTCGGGGGAACTGAAGCTTTCTTT. It is translated as CASSVGAFGGTEAFF.

The rearrangement joins TRBV2 to TRBJ2-1; D unresolved. V gave up 4 bases and J gave up 1 base, with 8 bases separating them. The length of the CDR3 is 14 residues. CDR1 and CDR2 (germline): SNHLY, FYNNEI. The CDR3 nucleotides are TGTGCCAGCAGTGGAAGTCGGTCCTACAATGAGCAGTTCTTC. It translates to CASSGSRSYNEQFF.

The chain joins TRBV5-8 to TRBJ1-2; D remains ambiguous. This CDR3 spans 13 amino acids. Germline values: CDR1 SGHTS, CDR2 YDEGEE. Trimming stripped 4 bases from V and 2 bases from J, with 9 bases between. The CDR3 here is CASSLAGNYGYTF. The DNA of the CDR3 is TGTGCCAGCAGCCTCGCCGGGAACTATGGCTACACCTTC. Filled out from reference TRBV5-8 and TRBJ1-2, the complete variable domain reads EAGVTQSPTHLIKTRGQQATLRCSPISGHTSVYWYQQALGLGLQFLLWYDEGEERNRGNFPPRFSGRQFPNYSSELNVNALELEDSALYLCASSLAGNYGYTFGSGTRLTVV.